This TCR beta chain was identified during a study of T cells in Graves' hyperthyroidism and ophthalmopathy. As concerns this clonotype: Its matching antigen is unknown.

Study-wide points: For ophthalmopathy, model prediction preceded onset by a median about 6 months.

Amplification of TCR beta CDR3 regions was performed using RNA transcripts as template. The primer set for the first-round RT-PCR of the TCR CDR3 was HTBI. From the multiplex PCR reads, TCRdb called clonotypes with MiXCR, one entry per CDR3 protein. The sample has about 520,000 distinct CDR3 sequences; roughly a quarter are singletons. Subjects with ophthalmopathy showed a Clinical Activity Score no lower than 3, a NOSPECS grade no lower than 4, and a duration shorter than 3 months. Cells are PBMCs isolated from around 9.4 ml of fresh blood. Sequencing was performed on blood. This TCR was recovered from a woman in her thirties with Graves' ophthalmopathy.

CDR3 protein: CASSFPNSNQPQHF. CDR3 DNA sequence: TGTGCCAGCAGTTTCCCTAATAGCAATCAGCCCCAGCATTTT. The V and J genes are TRBV6-5 and TRBJ1-5; D gene uncertain. Germline V CDR1 and CDR2: MNHEY, SVGAGI. Trimming took off 4 bases at V and 0 bases at J, with 7 bases between the two ends. The CDR3 length is 14 residues.